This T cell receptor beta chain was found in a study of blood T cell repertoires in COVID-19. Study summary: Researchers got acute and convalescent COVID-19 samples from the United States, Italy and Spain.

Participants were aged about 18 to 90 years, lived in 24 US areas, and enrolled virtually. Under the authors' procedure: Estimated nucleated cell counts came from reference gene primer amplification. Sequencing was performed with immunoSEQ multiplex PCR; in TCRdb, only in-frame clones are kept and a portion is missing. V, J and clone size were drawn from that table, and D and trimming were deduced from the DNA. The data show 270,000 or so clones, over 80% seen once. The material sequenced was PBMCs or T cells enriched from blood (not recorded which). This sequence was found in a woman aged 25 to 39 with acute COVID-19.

The DNA for the CDR3 is TGTGCCAGCAGCAAAACATCCGGAGGATTGGCCGAAGCTTTCTTT. Translated, it gives CASSKTSGGLAEAFF. The chain combines TRBV11-2 with TRBJ1-1, with unresolved D. CDR3 size: 15 residues. Trimming took 5 bases from V and 8 from J, leaving 21 bases between them. Germline CDR1 is SGHAT and CDR2 is FQNNGV.